One sample yielded the 3 T cell receptor beta chains listed below, sequenced in a study of T cell responses to AZD1222 COVID-19 vaccine. This table comes from immunoSEQ multiplex PCR, and its TCRdb copy is limited to in-frame clones, with some not included. The sample gives about 110,000 clones, roughly 87% of which show up once; 4.5% to 6.5% is in the top ten. The specimen was peripheral blood, collected on day 0 of AZD1222 vaccination. The receptors stem from an adult in good health.

The CDR3 DNA follows: TGTGCCAGCAGTGATACGTCGGCAGGGGGATGGGGCGATGAAAAACTGTTTTTT. Protein sequence: CASSDTSAGGWGDEKLFF. V is TRBV25-1 and J is TRBJ1-4; 7 nucleotides align to TRBD1. There are 18 residues in the CDR3. The junction had 16 bases not matched to a gene; V was cut back by 3 bases and J by 6 bases. The germline V gene has CDR1 MGHDK and CDR2 SYGVNS.

The gene calls are TRBV30 and TRBJ2-7, with a tentative D call TRBD1 (6 bases). CDR3 size: 13 residues. CDR1 is GTSNPN and CDR2 is SVGIG in the germline V gene (reference sequence). V was cut by 0 bases and J by 2 bases, with 8 bases left in between. The CDR3 DNA reads as TGTGCCTGGAGTGTACAGGGCCCCTACGAGCAGTACTTC. This encodes CAWSVQGPYEQYF. Full variable domain (rest looked up from reference TRBV30 and TRBJ2-7): SQTIHQWPATLVQPVGSPLSLECTVEGTSNPNLYWYRQAAGRGLQLLFYSVGIGQISSEVPQNLSASRPQDRQFILSSKKLLLSDSGFYLCAWSVQGPYEQYFGPGTRLTVT.

This clone was found once. V usage is TRBV28 and J usage is TRBJ1-2, with TRBD1 matching 7 bases. The CDR3 consists of 14 residues. CDR1 MDHEN and CDR2 SYDVKM come from the germline V gene. J was trimmed by 4 bases and V by 2 bases; bases with no gene match: 4. DNA for the CDR3: TGTGCCAGCAGTTTAATGGGACAGTCCTATGGCTACACCTTC. This sequence encodes CASSLMGQSYGYTF.